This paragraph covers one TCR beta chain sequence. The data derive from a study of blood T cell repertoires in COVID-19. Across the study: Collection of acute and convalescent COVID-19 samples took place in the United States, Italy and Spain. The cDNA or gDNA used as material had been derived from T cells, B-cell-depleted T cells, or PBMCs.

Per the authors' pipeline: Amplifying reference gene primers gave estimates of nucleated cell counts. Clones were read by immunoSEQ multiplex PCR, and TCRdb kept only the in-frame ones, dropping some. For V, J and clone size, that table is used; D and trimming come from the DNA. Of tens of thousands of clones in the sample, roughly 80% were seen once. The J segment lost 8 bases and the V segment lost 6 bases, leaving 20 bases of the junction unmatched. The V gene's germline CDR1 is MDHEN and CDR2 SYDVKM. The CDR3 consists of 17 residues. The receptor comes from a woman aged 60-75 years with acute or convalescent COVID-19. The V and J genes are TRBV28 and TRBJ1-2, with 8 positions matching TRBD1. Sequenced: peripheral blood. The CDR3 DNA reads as TGTGCCAGCAGCCCAATGAAATTTCAGGGGGCCGCAATGGGCTACACCTTC. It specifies CASSPMKFQGAAMGYTF.